This T cell receptor beta chain came from a study of control samples from healthy donors and cancer patients. The germline CDR1 and CDR2 sequences are MNHEY and SVGAGI. J gave up 9 bases and V 0 bases, and 6 bases lay outside the gene matches. This CDR3 is 15 amino acids long. Generated by immunoSEQ multiplex PCR, the TCRdb table keeps only in-frame clones and is missing some. The sample has some 110,000 clones, 83% seen once. Sequenced sample: blood. The sequence came from a woman in her forties or fifties in good health. The V and J genes are TRBV6-5 and TRBJ1-5, with 9 bases that match TRBD1. CDR3 bases: TGTGCCAGCAGTTACTCCACGGACAGGGGTGGGCCCCAGCATTTT. It specifies CASSYSTDRGGPQHF.